This T cell receptor beta chain was obtained from a study of T cell responses to AZD1222 COVID-19 vaccine. Findings and caveats of the study: Among vaccine-associated CD4 TCRs, coverage spanned spike, with dominance at 160-218 and 743-854.

With respect to this clone: Its antigen is as yet unknown.

This table comes from immunoSEQ multiplex PCR, and its TCRdb copy is limited to in-frame clones, with some not included. The sample consists of 150,000 to 200,000 clones, around 92% of them appearing once. The sequenced sample was peripheral blood, obtained on day 0 of AZD1222 vaccination. This clonotype was sampled from an adult in good health.

In nucleotides, the CDR3 is TGTGCCTGGAGTGGTGGGACAGGGACGTACGAGCAGTACTTC. This codes for CAWSGGTGTYEQYF. The V and J genes are TRBV30 and TRBJ2-7; 9 bases agree with TRBD1. The V gene's germline CDR1 is GTSNPN and CDR2 SVGIG (reference sequence). V was pared by 1 base and J by 4 bases, with 5 bases of the junction left unmatched. This CDR3 contains 14 residues.